These 32 T cell receptor beta chains share one sample of origin, sequenced in a study of blood T cell repertoires in COVID-19. Measured with immunoSEQ multiplex PCR; TCRdb has only the in-frame clones, and not every one. This sample yields about 130,000 clones, of which roughly four fifths are seen a single time; over 15% belongs to the top ten. Sequencing was performed on PBMCs or T cells enriched from blood (not recorded which). The receptors were gathered from a man younger than 40 who had recovered from COVID-19.

The chain couples TRBV2 to TRBJ1-2; D is perhaps TRBD1 (5 bases). The CDR3 extends over 13 amino acids. The V gene lost 1 base and the J gene lost 10 bases, with 13 bases spanning the gap. In germline, CDR1 is SNHLY, CDR2 FYNNEI. This CDR3 reads CASSEGQSSDYTF. CDR3 DNA sequence: TGTGCCAGCAGTGAAGGACAGTCCAGTGACTACACCTTC. Variable domain in full (rest from reference TRBV2 and TRBJ1-2): EPEVTQTPSHQVTQMGQEVILRCVPISNHLYFYWYRQILGQKVEFLVSFYNNEISEKSEIFDDQFSVERPDGSNFTLKIRSTKLEDSAMYFCASSEGQSSDYTFGSGTRLTVV.

V and J are TRBV4-2 and TRBJ2-6, with D possibly being TRBD1 (5 bases). The CDR3 consists of 17 residues. Trimming stripped 1 base from V and 2 bases from J, with 12 bases between. CDR1 LGHNA and CDR2 YNFKEQ come from the germline V gene. CDR3 sequence reads: CASSQGEGVPGANVLTF. The CDR3 DNA follows: TGTGCCAGCAGCCAAGGAGAAGGGGTTCCTGGGGCCAACGTCCTGACTTTC.

The chain combines TRBV5-4 with TRBJ2-7, with TRBD1 matching 7 bases. The trim removed 4 bases at V and 4 bases at J, leaving 5 bases unmatched. CDR1 is SGHNT, CDR2 YYREEE, per germline (reference sequence). The CDR3 is made up of 13 amino acids. This chain's CDR3 is CASSIDRAYEQYF. CDR3 nucleotides: TGTGCCAGCAGCATTGACAGGGCTTACGAGCAGTACTTC.

For the CDR3, the DNA is TGTGCCAGCAGTTTAGGGGGCGGCTATGGCTACACCTTC. This gives the protein CASSLGGGYGYTF. The chain links TRBV27 to TRBJ1-2, with TRBD1 as a possible D gene (6 bases). Trimming pared 2 bases from V and 4 bases from J, leaving 8 bases between. Germline V gene data show CDR1 as MNHEY and CDR2 as SMNVEV (reference sequence). The CDR3 runs to 13 residues.

The CDR3 DNA reads as TGTGCCAGCAGTCCGACTCAGGGGGCTGGCTACACCTTC. It codes for CASSPTQGAGYTF. The chain employs TRBV2 and TRBJ1-2; 8 nucleotides align to TRBD1. The CDR3 covers 13 residues. After removal of 5 bases from V and 7 bases from J, the junction contained 6 bases not matched to a gene. From germline, CDR1 is SNHLY and CDR2 FYNNEI.

The chain is built from TRBV7-2 and TRBJ1-1; tentative D call: TRBD1 (5 bases). This CDR3 has 15 residues. CDR1 SGHTA and CDR2 FQGNSA come from the germline V gene. The V gene lost 2 bases and the J gene lost 2 bases, with 12 bases spanning the gap. The CDR3 spells CASSLPRVFNTEAFF. DNA of the CDR3: TGTGCCAGCAGCTTACCCAGGGTCTTTAACACTGAAGCTTTCTTT.

The chain combines TRBV21-1 with TRBJ2-1; the table gives TRBD1 as D, unverified against the DNA. TRBV21-1 is noted as a pseudogene. CDR3 length equals 14 residues. The CDR3 loop is CASTVPGQFHEQFF. The CDR3 coding sequence is TGTGCCAGCACCGTCCCGGGACAGTTTCATGAGCAGTTCTTC.

The chain recombines TRBV19 with TRBJ1-5; 7 bases fit TRBD1. Germline V gene lookup returns CDR1 LNHDA and CDR2 SQIVND (reference sequence). This CDR3 contains 14 residues. V shed 7 bases and J 4 bases; nucleotides not matched to a gene: 7. CDR3 bases: TGTGCCAGTACCGTGACAGGGCCGAATCAGCCCCAGCATTTT. Its protein is CASTVTGPNQPQHF.

The genes are TRBV6-2 or TRBV6-3 and TRBJ1-4; unclear D gene. The germline V gene has CDR1 MNHEY and CDR2 SVGEGT. With 2 bases removed from V and 1 base from J, the gap between germline ends came to 5 bases. CDR3 length equals 14 residues. The CDR3 is CASSYPGTNEKLFF. The CDR3 nucleotides are TGTGCCAGCAGTTACCCAGGAACTAATGAAAAACTGTTTTTT.

The chain joins TRBV27 to TRBJ1-1; no clear D gene. V lost 5 bases and J lost 0, with 10 bases in between. Germline V gene lookup returns CDR1 MNHEY and CDR2 SMNVEV (reference sequence). The CDR3 runs 14 residues. CDR3 protein: CASSRDYMNTEAFF. The CDR3, as DNA: TGTGCCAGCAGTCGTGACTACATGAACACTGAAGCTTTCTTT.

The chain combines TRBV29-1 with TRBJ1-1; TRBD1 is a possible D gene (5 bases). This CDR3 has 15 amino acids. Germline values: CDR1 SQVTM, CDR2 ANQGSEA. Trimming cost V 4 bases and J 1 base, with 16 bases left between them. CDR3 residues: CSVGGKGFRNTEAFF. Written as DNA, the CDR3 is TGCAGCGTTGGGGGAAAGGGGTTTCGGAACACTGAAGCTTTCTTT.

The chain carries TRBV18 and TRBJ1-2; the D gene is possibly TRBD1 (6 bases). Trimming shortened V by 3 bases and J by 4 bases, and 9 bases separated the two germline ends. Germline V gene lookup returns CDR1 KGHSH and CDR2 LQKENI. This CDR3 has 13 amino acids. Written as DNA, the CDR3 is TGTGCCAGCTCACCCGGGACACGCTATGGCTACACCTTC. Translation: CASSPGTRYGYTF.

This chain uses TRBV12-2 with TRBJ2-5; the table's D call of TRBD2 was not tested on the DNA. TRBV12-2 is termed a pseudogene. There are 18 residues in the CDR3. For the CDR3, the DNA is TGTGCAAGTCGCTTAGTGGGACTAGCGGGGGCCCAACAAGAGACCCAGTACTTC. Translation gives CASRLVGLAGAQQETQYF.

The chain joins TRBV6-5 to TRBJ2-7; TRBD1 aligns across 7 bases. Trimming removed 4 bases from V and 5 bases from J; junction bases left unmatched: 11. Germline V CDR1 and CDR2: MNHEY, SVGAGI. This CDR3 is 15 amino acids long. The CDR3: CASSFGQVPANEQYF. DNA for the CDR3: TGTGCCAGCAGTTTTGGACAGGTTCCAGCCAACGAGCAGTACTTC.

The V call is TRBV27, the J call TRBJ2-3; tentative D call: TRBD2 (6 bases). The CDR3 totals 18 residues. Germline-derived CDR1 and CDR2 are MNHEY and SMNVEV (reference sequence). Trimming left V 0 bases short and J 0 bases short, with 16 bases between. CDR3 sequence: CASSLSLWAGISTDTQYF. The CDR3 region has the DNA TGTGCCAGCAGTTTATCCTTATGGGCGGGGATAAGCACAGATACGCAGTATTTT.

The CDR3 sequence is CASSPFTNTGELFF. For the CDR3, the DNA is TGTGCCAGCTCACCATTCACGAACACCGGGGAGCTGTTTTTT. The gene calls are TRBV18 and TRBJ2-2, with D unresolved. The length of the CDR3 is 14 residues. In germline, CDR1 is KGHSH, CDR2 LQKENI. V was cut by 2 bases and J by 0 bases, with 4 bases left in between. Full variable domain (outside the CDR3, taken from reference TRBV18 and TRBJ2-2): NAGVMQNPRHLVRRRGQEARLRCSPMKGHSHVYWYRQLPEEGLKFMVYLQKENIIDESGMPKERFSAEFPKEGPSILRIQQVVRGDSAAYFCASSPFTNTGELFFGEGSRLTVL.

The chain couples TRBV21-1 to TRBJ2-3; the table's D call TRBD2 went unverified against the DNA. TRBV21-1 is described as a pseudogene. CDR3 length: 16 amino acids. The CDR3 sequence is CASSKVTGGSTDTQYF. Written as DNA, the CDR3 is TGTGCCAGCAGCAAAGTGACCGGGGGAAGCACAGATACGCAGTATTTT.

In this sample, this clone turned up once. The chain employs TRBV3-1 (or the pseudogene TRBV3-2) and TRBJ1-4; 7 bases agree with TRBD1. CDR3 length: 14 residues. Germline lookup yields CDR1 LGHDT and CDR2 YNNKEL (reference sequence). With V trimmed by 4 bases and J by 4 bases, 3 bases remained unmatched. The CDR3 reads CASSLTGDNEKLFF. The CDR3 DNA reads TGTGCCAGCAGCCTAACAGGGGATAATGAAAAACTGTTTTTT.

The rearrangement uses TRBV5-8 and TRBJ2-7, with 13 bases aligning to TRBD2. CDR1 and CDR2 from the germline V gene are SGHTS and YDEGEE. J gave up 3 bases and V 6 bases, and 6 bases lay outside the gene matches. This CDR3 has 15 residues. CDR3 amino acids: CASTKTSGGFYEQYV. The CDR3 region has the DNA TGTGCCAGCACGAAGACTAGCGGGGGGTTCTACGAGCAGTACGTC.

This sequence joins TRBV5-4 and TRBJ2-3; D remains ambiguous. Deletions cut 0 bases from V and 0 bases from J, with 8 bases between. CDR1 and CDR2 (germline): SGHNT, YYREEE (reference sequence). CDR3 length: 15 amino acids. The CDR3 region is CASSLGGTSTDTQYF. The CDR3 region has the DNA TGTGCCAGCAGCTTGGGCGGCACTAGCACAGATACGCAGTATTTT.

This rearrangement joins TRBV30 to TRBJ2-5; 7 nucleotides line up with TRBD1. CDR1 and CDR2 (germline): GTSNPN, SVGIG (reference sequence). The length of the CDR3 is 15 residues. The V and J ends lost 3 bases and 7 bases, in that order; junction bases with no gene match: 14. In DNA form, the CDR3 reads TGTGCCTGGAGCCCACCCGGTGCAGGGGGAGCGACCCAGTACTTC. As protein: CAWSPPGAGGATQYF. Drawing the rest from reference TRBV30 and TRBJ2-5, the complete variable domain is SQTIHQWPATLVQPVGSPLSLECTVEGTSNPNLYWYRQAAGRGLQLLFYSVGIGQISSEVPQNLSASRPQDRQFILSSKKLLLSDSGFYLCAWSPPGAGGATQYFGPGTRLLVL.

The chain combines TRBV7-2 with TRBJ2-5; 9 bases line up with TRBD1. Losses at the gene ends were 6 bases for V and 3 bases for J; bases not matched to a gene: 5. The germline V gene encodes CDR1 SGHTA and CDR2 FQGNSA. The CDR3 spans 14 residues. CDR3 residues: CASSRQGVKETQYF. DNA for the CDR3: TGTGCCAGCAGTCGACAGGGGGTAAAAGAGACCCAGTACTTC. Full variable domain (missing parts from reference TRBV7-2 and TRBJ2-5): GAGVSQSPSNKVTEKGKDVELRCDPISGHTALYWYRQSLGQGLEFLIYFQGNSAPDKSGLPSDRFSAERTGGSVSTLTIQRTQQEDSAVYLCASSRQGVKETQYFGPGTRLLVL.

This chain links TRBV24-1 with TRBJ2-3, with 7 bases aligning to TRBD1. The junction had 5 bases not matched to a gene; V was cut back by 4 bases and J by 8 bases. The CDR3 spans 13 residues. Germline loops: CDR1 KGHDR, CDR2 SFDVKD. The DNA for the CDR3 is TGTGCCACCAGTGAAGACAGGGCCAGTACGCAGTATTTT. Its translation is CATSEDRASTQYF.

This clone was found a few times. The gene calls are TRBV12-1 and TRBJ2-2; the listed D gene, TRBD1, was not tested against the DNA. TRBV12-1 is annotated as a pseudogene. The CDR3 is 14 amino acids. CDR3 region: CASTRLGATGELFF. The CDR3 nucleotides are TGTGCCAGCACCCGCTTGGGGGCCACCGGGGAGCTGTTTTTT.

The chain employs TRBV7-9 and TRBJ2-1, with 10 positions matching TRBD2. The CDR3 totals 16 residues. The V and J ends lost 5 bases and 9 bases, in that order; junction bases with no gene match: 13. Germline assignment: CDR1 SEHNR and CDR2 FQNEAQ (reference sequence). CDR3 sequence (DNA): TGTGCCAGCAGCCACTATATAGCGGGAGGTTGGGGTGAGCAGTTCTTC. Translated: CASSHYIAGGWGEQFF. The full variable domain, completed using reference TRBV7-9 and TRBJ2-1, is DTGVSQNPRHKITKRGQNVTFRCDPISEHNRLYWYRQTLGQGPEFLTYFQNEAQLEKSRLLSDRFSAERPKGSFSTLEIQRTEQGDSAMYLCASSHYIAGGWGEQFFGPGTRLTVL.

The chain is built from TRBV18 and TRBJ2-5; 12 nucleotides agree with TRBD1. CDR3 length: 16 amino acids. Germline lookup yields CDR1 KGHSH and CDR2 LQKENI. The V and J ends lost 0 bases and 5 bases, in that order; junction bases with no gene match: 4. This chain's CDR3 is CASSPPGQGAWETQYF. Written as DNA, the CDR3 is TGTGCCAGCTCACCACCGGGACAGGGGGCTTGGGAGACCCAGTACTTC.

The rearrangement joins TRBV12-5 to TRBJ2-2, with 9 nucleotides matching TRBD2. Germline V CDR1 and CDR2: LGHNT, FRNRAP. This CDR3 has 15 residues. Germline trimming cut 3 bases from V and 5 bases from J; bases unmatched to any gene: 4. The CDR3 bases are TGTGCTAGTGGTTTTTTAGCGGGAGCAACCGGGGAGCTGTTTTTT. Protein product: CASGFLAGATGELFF.

J is TRBJ1-1 and V is TRBV9; 9 bases fit TRBD1. Trimming removed 0 bases from V and 8 bases from J; junction bases left unmatched: 8. The CDR3 extends over 15 amino acids. Germline CDR1 reads SGDLS; CDR2 reads YYNGEE. CDR3 residues: CASSVGGQGTGEAFF. The CDR3 coding sequence is TGTGCCAGCAGCGTAGGCGGACAGGGGACAGGAGAAGCTTTCTTT.

The rearrangement joins TRBV27 to TRBJ2-1, with 11 positions matching TRBD1. This CDR3 is built from 20 residues. Germline V gene lookup returns CDR1 MNHEY and CDR2 SMNVEV (reference sequence). V was clipped by 7 bases and J by 6 bases; unmatched bases: 23. The CDR3 bases are TGTGCCAGCACCTTTTCCGGACTGGACAGGGGGCGCAAGTCTGGCAATGAGCAGTTCTTC. Its translation: CASTFSGLDRGRKSGNEQFF.

The count of this clone is one. The chain uses TRBV11-2 and TRBJ2-5; TRBD2 agrees at 15 bases. Losses at the gene ends were 5 bases for V and 5 bases for J; bases not matched to a gene: 6. This CDR3 is 16 amino acids long. CDR1 and CDR2 from the germline V gene are SGHAT and FQNNGV. The chain's CDR3 is CASSTGTSGRSETQYF. For the CDR3, the DNA is TGTGCCAGCAGCACCGGGACTAGCGGGAGGTCGGAGACCCAGTACTTC.

This chain connects TRBV27 to TRBJ2-2; D might be TRBD1 (6 bases). The CDR3 is made up of 14 amino acids. V was pared by 7 bases and J by 9 bases, with 18 bases between. CDR1 and CDR2 (germline): MNHEY, SMNVEV (reference sequence). CDR3 amino acids: CASTTLGGGWELFF. The CDR3 nucleotides read TGTGCCAGCACCACGCTAGGGGGTGGCTGGGAGCTGTTTTTT.

The chain employs TRBV24-1 and TRBJ2-3, with D possibly TRBD2 on 5 matching bases. V was pared by 7 bases and J by 3 bases, with 7 bases between. The CDR3 is 12 residues long. Germline CDR1 KGHDR, CDR2 SFDVKD. This CDR3 is CATSGNTDTQYF. The CDR3 bases are TGTGCCACCAGCGGGAATACAGATACGCAGTATTTT.